The clone carrying this T cell receptor (beta chain) has a single count. Method: immunoSEQ multiplex PCR; TCRdb's copy keeps in-frame clones and lacks some. The sample lists tens of thousands of clones; around 90% were seen once. This sample is drawn from a study of OX40 agonist ivuxolimab in advanced cancers. CDR3 length: 16 amino acids. In germline, CDR1 is LGHNA, CDR2 YNFKEQ. The V end lost 0 bases, the J end lost 2 bases, and 13 bases lay between the germline ends. V is TRBV4-2 and J is TRBJ1-2; weak D call: TRBD1 (5 bases). The sequences come from CD4+ or CD8+ T cells sorted from blood, collected in a trial of the OX40 agonist ivuxolimab. The clonotype originates from an adult with an advanced solid tumor such as melanoma, head and neck, liver or kidney cancer. The CDR3 sequence: CASSQDGGAVNYGYTF. CDR3 nucleotide sequence: TGTGCCAGCAGCCAAGATGGTGGGGCGGTCAACTATGGCTACACCTTC.